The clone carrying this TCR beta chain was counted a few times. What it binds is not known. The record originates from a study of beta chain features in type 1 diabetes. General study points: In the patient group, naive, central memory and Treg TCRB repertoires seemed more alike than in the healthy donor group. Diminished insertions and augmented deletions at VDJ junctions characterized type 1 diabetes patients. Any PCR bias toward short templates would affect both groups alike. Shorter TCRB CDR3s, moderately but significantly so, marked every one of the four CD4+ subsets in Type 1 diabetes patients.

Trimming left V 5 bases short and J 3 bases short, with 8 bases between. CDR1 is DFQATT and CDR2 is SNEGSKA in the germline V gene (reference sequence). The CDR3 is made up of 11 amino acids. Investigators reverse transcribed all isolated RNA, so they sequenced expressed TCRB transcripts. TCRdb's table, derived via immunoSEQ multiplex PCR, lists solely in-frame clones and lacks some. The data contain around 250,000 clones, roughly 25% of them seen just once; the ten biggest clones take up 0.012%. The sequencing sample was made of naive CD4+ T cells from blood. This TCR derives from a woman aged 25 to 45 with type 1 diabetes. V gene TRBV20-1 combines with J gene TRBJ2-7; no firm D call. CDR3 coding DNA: TGCAGTGCTTCAGAACACTACGAGCAGTACTTC. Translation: CSASEHYEQYF.